The 15 T cell receptor beta chains reported below all come from one sample, sequenced in a study of OX40 agonist ivuxolimab in advanced cancers. TCRdb keeps only in-frame clones here, not all; method: immunoSEQ multiplex PCR. The sample has under 30,000 clones; about 93% are singletons. The starting material was CD4+ or CD8+ T cells sorted from blood, obtained in a trial of the OX40 agonist ivuxolimab. These receptors were obtained from an adult with an advanced solid tumor such as melanoma, head and neck, liver or kidney cancer.

The chain couples TRBV15 to TRBJ1-4, with D hard to call. CDR3 length: 17 amino acids. Trimming took off 2 bases at V and 8 bases at J, with 21 bases between the two ends. Germline V CDR1 and CDR2: LNHNV, YYDKDF (reference sequence). Here the CDR3 DNA reads TGTGCCACCAGCAGACCCCTGGAGGAGAAGGCGAAGGAAAAACTGTTTTTT. It encodes CATSRPLEEKAKEKLFF.

The chain links TRBV29-1 to TRBJ1-2, with D maybe TRBD1 (5 bases). The V and J ends lost 1 base and 4 bases respectively, with 13 bases between them. This CDR3 spans 14 amino acids. Germline values: CDR1 SQVTM, CDR2 ANQGSEA. The CDR3 loop reads CSVEVPGRGYGYTF. As DNA, the CDR3 is TGCAGCGTTGAAGTTCCGGGACGGGGCTATGGCTACACCTTC.

V usage is TRBV19 and J usage is TRBJ2-1; D gene uncertain. Germline CDR1 reads LNHDA; CDR2 reads SQIVND (reference sequence). The CDR3 spans 13 residues. V was clipped by 1 base and J by 6 bases, with 7 bases between them. The DNA for the CDR3 is TGTGCCAGTAGTATAGGGCTGTTCAATGAGCAGTTCTTC. Translated: CASSIGLFNEQFF. Full variable domain (rest looked up from reference TRBV19 and TRBJ2-1): DGGITQSPKYLFRKEGQNVTLSCEQNLNHDAMYWYRQDPGQGLRLIYYSQIVNDFQKGDIAEGYSVSREKKESFPLTVTSAQKNPTAFYLCASSIGLFNEQFFGPGTRLTVL.

Note on this clone: Other DNA sequences in the sample encode the same CDR3. This chain links TRBV5-5 with TRBJ1-2; D is perhaps TRBD1 (5 bases). CDR1 and CDR2 (germline): SGHKS, YYEKEE (reference sequence). CDR3 length equals 14 residues. With 4 bases removed from V and 0 bases from J, the gap between germline ends came to 10 bases. For the CDR3, the DNA is TGTGCCAGCAGCCTCGGGACTGCTAACTATGGCTACACCTTC. Translating it yields CASSLGTANYGYTF.

The chain couples TRBV30 to TRBJ2-3; 13 bases fit TRBD2. This CDR3 is 15 amino acids long. Trimming cost V 1 base and J 4 bases; bases outside gene matches: 2. Per the germline V gene, CDR1 is GTSNPN and CDR2 is SVGIG (reference sequence). The DNA of the CDR3 is TGTGCCTGGAGTGACGGGACTAGCGGGGCAGATACGCAGTATTTT. Residues: CAWSDGTSGADTQYF.

The chain is built from TRBV9 and TRBJ2-3, with 8 bases lining up with TRBD2. The CDR3 totals 16 residues. The J segment lost 2 bases and the V segment lost 4 bases, leaving 9 bases of the junction unmatched. Germline lookup yields CDR1 SGDLS and CDR2 YYNGEE. This CDR3 is CASSHRGSGITDTQYF. As DNA, the CDR3 is TGTGCCAGCAGCCACCGGGGTAGCGGGATCACAGATACGCAGTATTTT.

The CDR3 DNA sequence: TGTGCCAGCAGCTCCGATGGTATGAACACTGAAGCTTTCTTT. This gives the protein CASSSDGMNTEAFF. The rearrangement links TRBV11-1 to TRBJ1-1; no reliable D call. The CDR3 totals 14 residues. CDR1 and CDR2 (germline): SGHAT, FQDESV (reference sequence). Trimming took off 4 bases at V and 0 bases at J, with 9 bases between the two ends.

The chain recombines TRBV12-1 with TRBJ2-3; the table's D call, TRBD2, was not checked against the DNA. TRBV12-1 is a pseudogene. This CDR3 is built from 20 residues. This chain's CDR3 is CASSHQERCPTLLFTDTQYF. DNA for the CDR3: TGTGCCAGCAGCCACCAAGAGCGGTGCCCGACCTTACTTTTCACAGATACGCAGTATTTT.

The gene calls are TRBV15 and TRBJ2-7; 11 nucleotides agree with TRBD1. Germline CDR1 and CDR2: LNHNV and YYDKDF (reference sequence). V shed 3 bases and J 5 bases; nucleotides not matched to a gene: 9. The CDR3 has 16 residues. CDR3 DNA: TGTGCCACCAGCAGCCGGGACAGGGGGGGTATAAACGAGCAGTACTTC. As protein: CATSSRDRGGINEQYF.

This clone has a single count. J is TRBJ2-4 and V is TRBV9; 9 positions agree with TRBD1. Per germline, CDR1 SGDLS and CDR2 YYNGEE. The J segment lost 1 base and the V segment lost 0 bases, leaving 8 bases of the junction unmatched. CDR3 size: 18 residues. CDR3 protein: CASSVGPDRGVAKNIQYF. The CDR3 DNA is TGTGCCAGCAGCGTAGGACCCGACAGGGGGGTTGCCAAAAACATTCAGTACTTC.

The J gene is TRBJ1-1, the V gene TRBV11-3, with a tentative D call TRBD1 (6 bases). The CDR3 runs to 14 residues. Germline CDR1 reads SGHNT; CDR2 reads YENEEA. V lost 5 bases and J 1 base, leaving 11 bases between the germline ends. CDR3 sequence (DNA): TGTGCCAGCAGCAAGGGGGGAGGGAACACTGAAGCTTTCTTT. Translation: CASSKGGGNTEAFF.

The genes are TRBV7-2 and TRBJ2-7, with 7 bases fitting TRBD2. Germline V gene sequence: CDR1 SGHTA, CDR2 FQGNSA. The CDR3 extends over 14 amino acids. Trimming at V came to 5 bases and at J to 7 bases, leaving 11 bases not matched to a gene. CDR3 sequence reads: CASSAGLVQWEQYF. For the CDR3, the DNA is TGTGCCAGCAGCGCCGGACTAGTCCAATGGGAGCAGTACTTC.

This rearrangement joins TRBV5-1 to TRBJ1-1; D gene unclear. V lost 3 bases and J lost 2, with 11 bases in between. This CDR3 is built from 14 residues. From germline, CDR1 is SGHRS and CDR2 YFSETQ. The CDR3 DNA reads TGCGCCAGCAGCTGGAAACAAAGTAACACTGAAGCTTTCTTT. Its translation: CASSWKQSNTEAFF.

This clone occurred once. Here the CDR3 DNA reads TGCGCCAGCAGCTTGAACAGCCCGAGTGAAAAACTGTTTTTT. Protein: CASSLNSPSEKLFF. The chain couples TRBV5-1 to TRBJ1-4; the D is unclear. The V gene lost 1 base and the J gene lost 7 bases, with 11 bases spanning the gap. CDR1 SGHRS and CDR2 YFSETQ come from the germline V gene. The CDR3 is 14 amino acids.

This chain uses TRBV11-2 with TRBJ2-3, with D tentatively TRBD1 or TRBD2 (6 bases each). CDR3 length: 18 amino acids. Germline values: CDR1 SGHAT, CDR2 FQNNGV. V lost 1 base and J 2 bases, leaving 19 bases between the germline ends. CDR3 sequence: CASSLGRGMGLNTDTQYF. The CDR3 region has the DNA TGTGCCAGCAGCTTAGGAAGGGGGATGGGACTGAACACAGATACGCAGTATTTT.